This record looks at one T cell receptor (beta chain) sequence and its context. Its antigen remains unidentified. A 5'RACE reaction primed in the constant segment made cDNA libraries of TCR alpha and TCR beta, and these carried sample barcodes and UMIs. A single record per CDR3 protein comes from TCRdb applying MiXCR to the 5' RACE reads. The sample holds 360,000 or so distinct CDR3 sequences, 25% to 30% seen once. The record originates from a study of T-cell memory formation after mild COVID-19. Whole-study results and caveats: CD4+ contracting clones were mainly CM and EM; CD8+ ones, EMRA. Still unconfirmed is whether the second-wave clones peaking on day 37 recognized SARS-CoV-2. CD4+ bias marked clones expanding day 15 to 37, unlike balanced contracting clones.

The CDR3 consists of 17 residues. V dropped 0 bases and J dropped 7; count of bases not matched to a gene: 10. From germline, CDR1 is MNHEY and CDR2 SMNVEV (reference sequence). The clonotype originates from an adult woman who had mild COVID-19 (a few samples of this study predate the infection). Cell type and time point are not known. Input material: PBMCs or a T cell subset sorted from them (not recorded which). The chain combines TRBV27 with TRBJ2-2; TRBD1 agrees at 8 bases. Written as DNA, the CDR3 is TGTGCCAGCAGTTTATCGCTGGCAGGGGGCGCCGGCGGGGAGCTGTTTTTT. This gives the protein CASSLSLAGGAGGELFF.